This record looks at one T cell receptor (beta chain) sequence and its context. Its antigen remains unidentified. The CDR3 spans 17 residues. PBMC were isolated from buffy coats given by healthy donors. It was UMI-labeled 5' RACE by which the TCR beta libraries were made. TCRdb reprocessed the 5' RACE reads, with one entry per CDR3 protein and no DNA. The table gives about 4,200 distinct CDR3 sequences; the top ten clones make up approximately 32% of it. This entry comes from a study of human CD8 memory T cell subsets. Study-wide points: Stem-like memory and precursor exhausted T cells had similarly high diversity, unlike effector memory cells.

The gene calls are TRBV12-3 or TRBV12-4 and TRBJ1-1; the TCRdb call, TRBD1, lacks DNA for checking. Sequencing input: CD8+ effector memory T cells (TEM) sorted from PBMCs. Subset specified: effector memory CD8 T cells, CCR7- CD45RO+ CD95+. This receptor was obtained from a human donor in good health. CDR3 sequence: CASSLPGQSPLLGKAFF.